The 26 T cell receptor beta chains below come from one sample, sequenced in a study of cytomegalovirus exposure and HLA in healthy donors. Amplification used 60 Vbeta primers and 13 Jbeta primers. Data came from immunoSEQ multiplex PCR; TCRdb stores just in-frame clones and leaves some out. The sample consists of about 120,000 clones, about four fifths of them appearing once. The sample taken for sequencing was PBMCs. The receptors originated from a female donor in good health and CMV-seropositive.

The V and J genes are TRBV28 and TRBJ1-6; a weak D match, TRBD1 (6 bases). Germline values: CDR1 MDHEN, CDR2 SYDVKM. CDR3 length: 15 residues. Between the trimmed V and J ends, which lost 8 bases and 5 bases, there was a span of 16 bases. CDR3 region: CASDTGRGNNSPLHF. The CDR3 nucleotides are TGTGCCAGCGATACAGGGCGAGGGAATAATTCACCCCTCCACTTT.

The chain couples TRBV5-1 to TRBJ2-3, with TRBD2 identical over 8 bases. The CDR3 loop spans 17 amino acids. Germline CDR1 reads SGHRS; CDR2 reads YFSETQ. J gave up 1 base and V 0 bases, and 7 bases lay outside the gene matches. CDR3 in amino acids: CASSLASAGGRTDTQYF. CDR3 DNA sequence: TGCGCCAGCAGCTTGGCAAGTGCGGGGGGTCGCACAGATACGCAGTATTTT.

The genes are TRBV7-6 and TRBJ2-1, with TRBD2 matching 10 bases. Unmatched junction bases numbered 8, after V lost 5 bases and J lost 4 bases. CDR1 and CDR2 from the germline V gene are SGHVS and FNYEAQ. The CDR3 spans 16 residues. The CDR3 DNA is TGTGCCAGCAGCCCCGGCAGCGGGGGGGCTTACAATGAGCAGTTCTTC. It yields the protein CASSPGSGGAYNEQFF.

This sequence joins TRBV5-4 and TRBJ2-5; unclear D gene. The germline gives CDR1 SGHNT, CDR2 YYREEE (reference sequence). CDR3 size: 13 residues. Trimming pared 4 bases from V and 5 bases from J, leaving 12 bases between. The CDR3 DNA sequence: TGTGCCAGCAGCCAACTGCCTTTGGAGACCCAGTACTTC. Protein product: CASSQLPLETQYF.

This clone was picked up one time. A read error may produce the germline difference seen at one junction end. V is TRBV6-5 and J is TRBJ1-2, with D perhaps TRBD1 (5 bases). CDR1 MNHEY and CDR2 SVGAGI come from the germline V gene. The CDR3 contains 15 residues. The CDR3 region has the DNA TGTGCCACCAGTTCCTCTTGGGGAGGGACCTATGGCTACACCTTC. Translating gives CATSSSWGGTYGYTF.

In its sample, this clone was seen a few times. CDR3 sequence: CASSLGRGNTEAFF. CDR3 DNA: TGTGCCAGCAGCTTGGGCCGGGGGAACACTGAAGCTTTCTTT. The V call is TRBV5-4, the J call TRBJ1-1; D is unresolved. CDR1 and CDR2 from the germline V gene are SGHNT and YYREEE (reference sequence). This CDR3 is 14 amino acids long. The V gene lost 0 bases and the J gene lost 1 base, with 7 bases spanning the gap.

J is TRBJ2-2 and V is TRBV6-1; TRBD2 agrees at 14 bases. With 7 bases clipped from V and 8 bases from J, the junction kept 6 bases outside the gene matches. This CDR3 has 15 residues. Germline-derived CDR1 and CDR2 are MNHNS and SASEGT. The CDR3 nucleotides are TGTGCCAGCAAGGGACTAGCGGGGGAGTCGGGGGAGCTGTTTTTT. This translates into CASKGLAGESGELFF.

V usage is TRBV6-1 and J usage is TRBJ2-2, with D unresolved. Looked up from germline, CDR1 is MNHNS and CDR2 is SASEGT. V was shortened by 0 bases and J by 7 bases, with 9 bases between the two germline ends. The CDR3 length is 14 residues. The CDR3 nucleotides read TGTGCCAGCAGTGAAGCGCGTCATTACGGGGAGCTGTTTTTT. It yields the protein CASSEARHYGELFF.

This chain links TRBV30 with TRBJ1-6; no firm D call. Germline V gives CDR1 GTSNPN, CDR2 SVGIG (reference sequence). The CDR3 is 11 residues long. Trimming left V 3 bases short and J 7 bases short, with 4 bases between. The CDR3 DNA reads as TGTGCCTGGAGGGCAAATTCACCCCTCCACTTT. Translated, it gives CAWRANSPLHF.

V and J are TRBV19 and TRBJ1-1; D gene uncertain. Germline V gene data show CDR1 as LNHDA and CDR2 as SQIVND (reference sequence). The CDR3 covers 15 residues. V was cut by 4 bases and J by 6 bases, with 18 bases left in between. CDR3 region: CASSTRALGGAEAFF. CDR3 DNA: TGTGCCAGTAGTACACGGGCCCTCGGCGGGGCTGAAGCTTTCTTT.

The genes are TRBV5-1 and TRBJ1-4; the D gene is possibly TRBD1 (5 bases). Germline assignment: CDR1 SGHRS and CDR2 YFSETQ. This CDR3 is built from 15 residues. Trimming took off 1 base at V and 8 bases at J, with 15 bases between the two ends. The CDR3 sequence: CASSLIRDSNEKLFF. CDR3 nucleotides: TGCGCCAGCAGCTTGATCAGGGATTCAAACGAAAAACTGTTTTTT.

The J gene is TRBJ2-3, the V gene TRBV6-6; D unresolved. This CDR3 is 14 amino acids long. Germline V gives CDR1 MNHNY, CDR2 SVGAGI (reference sequence). Trimming left V 2 bases short and J 5 bases short, with 11 bases between. CDR3 in DNA: TGTGCCAGCAGTTACGAGGCCGCTCGAGATACGCAGTATTTT. It yields the protein CASSYEAARDTQYF.

V gene TRBV7-3 combines with J gene TRBJ1-1, with D perhaps TRBD1 (6 bases). V gave up 5 bases and J gave up 11 bases, with 24 bases separating them. Germline V gene lookup returns CDR1 SGHTA and CDR2 FQGTGA. This CDR3 contains 15 residues. The CDR3, as DNA: TGTGCCAGCAGCGAACAGTCAGGACAGATGAAAACGGCTTTCTTT. It translates to CASSEQSGQMKTAFF. Drawing the rest from reference TRBV7-3 and TRBJ1-1, the complete variable domain is GAGVSQTPSNKVTEKGKYVELRCDPISGHTALYWYRQSLGQGPEFLIYFQGTGAADDSGLPNDRFFAVRPEGSVSTLKIQRTERGDSAVYLCASSEQSGQMKTAFFGQGTRLTVV.

The genes are TRBV29-1 and TRBJ2-2; D unresolved. Germline lookup yields CDR1 SQVTM and CDR2 ANQGSEA. V was clipped by 6 bases and J by 5 bases, with 10 bases between them. This CDR3 is 12 amino acids long. In DNA, the CDR3 is TGCAGCGTCTCCCCCAGGACCGGGGAGCTGTTTTTT. This gives the protein CSVSPRTGELFF.

The rearrangement links TRBV5-4 to TRBJ2-3, with 10 bases that match TRBD1. The length of the CDR3 is 16 residues. Germline CDR1 reads SGHNT; CDR2 reads YYREEE (reference sequence). V was clipped by 2 bases and J by 0 bases; unmatched bases: 3. The CDR3 sequence: CASSLDRGQSTDTQYF. The DNA of the CDR3 is TGTGCCAGCAGCTTAGACAGGGGGCAAAGCACAGATACGCAGTATTTT. The complete variable domain, with remaining parts taken from reference TRBV5-4 and TRBJ2-3, reads ETGVTQSPTHLIKTRGQQVTLRCSSQSGHNTVSWYQQALGQGPQFIFQYYREEENGRGNFPPRFSGLQFPNYSSELNVNALELDDSALYLCASSLDRGQSTDTQYFGPGTRLTVL.

This clone was counted between two and nine times. The chain carries TRBV11-2 and TRBJ1-2; D gene uncertain. The CDR3 sequence is 11 residues long. The V end was cut by 4 bases, the J end by 8 bases, with 8 bases between. Per germline, CDR1 SGHAT and CDR2 FQNNGV. The CDR3 bases are TGTGCCAGCAGCTCTCTAGGCGGCTACACCTTC. It is translated as CASSSLGGYTF.

V usage is TRBV7-2 and J usage is TRBJ2-7; 9 positions agree with TRBD1. Trimming removed 5 bases from V and 5 bases from J; junction bases left unmatched: 7. Germline CDR1 SGHTA, CDR2 FQGNSA. This CDR3 region has 14 residues. The CDR3 protein is CASSHYRGRDEQYF. The DNA of the CDR3 is TGTGCCAGCAGCCATTACAGGGGGCGCGACGAGCAGTACTTC.

The rearrangement joins TRBV25-1 to TRBJ1-6, with D uncertain. CDR1 and CDR2 from the germline V gene are MGHDK and SYGVNS. The V end lost 2 bases, the J end lost 9 bases, and 11 bases lay between the germline ends. The CDR3 consists of 14 residues. Written as DNA, the CDR3 is TGTGCCAGCAGTGAACCGGGTTATGTTTCACCCCTCCACTTT. Its protein product is CASSEPGYVSPLHF.

This chain joins TRBV30 and TRBJ2-3, with D perhaps matching TRBD2 (7 bases). The CDR3 contains 15 residues. V lost 2 bases to trimming and J lost 4 bases, with 16 bases between them. Germline CDR1 is GTSNPN and CDR2 is SVGIG (reference sequence). CDR3 DNA: TGTGCCTGGAGTAAGGGGGGGGGCCGTGCAGATACGCAGTATTTT. This sequence encodes CAWSKGGGRADTQYF.

The V and J genes are TRBV25-1 and TRBJ2-3; weak D call: TRBD1 (6 bases). Germline CDR1 reads MGHDK; CDR2 reads SYGVNS. CDR3 size: 17 residues. Trimming pared 5 bases from V and 1 base from J, leaving 19 bases between. CDR3: CASSSWTIGGRTDTQYF. The CDR3 DNA sequence: TGTGCCAGCAGTTCCTGGACGATAGGGGGTCGCACAGATACGCAGTATTTT. Combining the CDR3 with reference TRBV25-1 and TRBJ2-3 gives the whole variable domain EADIYQTPRYLVIGTGKKITLECSQTMGHDKMYWYQQDPGMELHLIHYSYGVNSTEKGDLSSESTVSRIRTEHFPLTLESARPSHTSQYLCASSSWTIGGRTDTQYFGPGTRLTVL.

This clone appeared once. CDR3 in amino acids: CASSPTPTVRYGYTF. DNA of the CDR3: TGTGCCAGCAGCCCCACCCCCACAGTAAGATATGGCTACACCTTC. The V call is TRBV5-4, the J call TRBJ1-2; D not resolved. The CDR3 runs 15 residues. In germline, CDR1 is SGHNT, CDR2 YYREEE (reference sequence). The V and J ends lost 4 bases and 5 bases respectively, with 18 bases between them.

This clone came up a few times. The chain recombines TRBV5-1 with TRBJ2-4, with 9 positions matching TRBD2. Germline assignment: CDR1 SGHRS and CDR2 YFSETQ. This CDR3 contains 16 residues. The trim removed 0 bases at V and 1 base at J, leaving 2 bases unmatched. DNA for the CDR3: TGCGCCAGCAGCTTGGGGAGCGGGGGGGCCAAAAACATTCAGTACTTC. Protein product: CASSLGSGGAKNIQYF.

This rearrangement joins TRBV29-1 to TRBJ1-5; D is unresolved. The CDR3 loop spans 13 amino acids. Germline assignment: CDR1 SQVTM and CDR2 ANQGSEA. V was shortened by 4 bases and J by 1 base, with 8 bases between the two germline ends. This CDR3 is CSVAWASNQPQHF. DNA of the CDR3: TGCAGCGTTGCGTGGGCGAGCAATCAGCCCCAGCATTTT.

V usage is TRBV28 and J usage is TRBJ2-2; 7 bases fit TRBD1. Germline V CDR1 and CDR2: MDHEN, SYDVKM. The CDR3 spans 15 residues. Trimming at V came to 4 bases and at J to 3 bases, leaving 5 bases not matched to a gene. CDR3 amino acids: CASSSHGTDTGELFF. CDR3 DNA sequence: TGTGCCAGCAGTTCTCATGGGACAGACACCGGGGAGCTGTTTTTT.

The V gene is TRBV6-1, the J gene TRBJ2-1; maybe TRBD1 (5 bases). Trimming shortened V by 4 bases and J by 4 bases, and 14 bases separated the two germline ends. CDR3 size: 15 residues. CDR1 MNHNS and CDR2 SASEGT come from the germline V gene. As DNA, the CDR3 is TGTGCCAGCAGTGGGACAACCAATATGTACAATGAGCAGTTCTTC. Translation gives CASSGTTNMYNEQFF.

V usage is TRBV7-6 and J usage is TRBJ2-5, with D perhaps TRBD2 (6 bases). The CDR3 has 14 residues. The V end lost 1 base, the J end lost 7 bases, and 13 bases lay between the germline ends. Germline values: CDR1 SGHVS, CDR2 FNYEAQ. The CDR3 DNA reads TGTGCCAGCAGCTTAGAGGGTATCGGGGGGACCCAGTACTTC. It translates to CASSLEGIGGTQYF. Full variable domain (remainder filled in from reference TRBV7-6 and TRBJ2-5): GAGVSQSPRYKVTKRGQDVALRCDPISGHVSLYWYRQALGQGPEFLTYFNYEAQQDKSGLPNDRFSAERPEGSISTLTIQRTEQRDSAMYRCASSLEGIGGTQYFGPGTRLLVL.